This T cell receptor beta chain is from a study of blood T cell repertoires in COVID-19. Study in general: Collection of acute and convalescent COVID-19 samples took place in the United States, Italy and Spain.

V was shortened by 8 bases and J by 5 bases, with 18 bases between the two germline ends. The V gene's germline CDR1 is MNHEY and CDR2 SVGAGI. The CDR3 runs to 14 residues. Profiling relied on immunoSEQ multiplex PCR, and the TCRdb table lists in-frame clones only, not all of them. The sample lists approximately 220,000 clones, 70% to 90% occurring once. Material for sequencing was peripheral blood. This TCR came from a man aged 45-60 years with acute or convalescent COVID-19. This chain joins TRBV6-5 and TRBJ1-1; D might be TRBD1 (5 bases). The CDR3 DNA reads TGTGCCAGCTCTATCGGGGCGGGAGAGACTGAAGCTTTCTTT. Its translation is CASSIGAGETEAFF.